This T cell receptor (beta chain) is from a study of blood T cell repertoires in COVID-19. Study context: From the United States, Italy and Spain came samples of acute and convalescent COVID-19.

In the original workflow: Reference gene primer amplification in the assay estimated nucleated cell counts. The assay was immunoSEQ multiplex PCR, and TCRdb's table has in-frame clones only and misses some. V, J and clone size were drawn from that table, and D and trimming were deduced from the DNA. The sample holds under 350,000 clones; approximately 86% are singletons and the top ten take roughly 4%. This clone was detected a few times. Participants reported their clinical history, and cohort assignment relied on those reports. With 0 bases removed from V and 2 bases from J, the gap between germline ends came to 13 bases. The CDR3 has 16 amino acids. The germline gives CDR1 LGHNA, CDR2 YNFKEQ.

This sequence originates from a woman aged 40 to 50 with acute COVID-19. The chain has TRBV4-2 and TRBJ2-5; D not resolved. Material for sequencing was PBMCs or T cells enriched from blood (not recorded which). CDR3 residues: CASSQETGWAQETQYF. CDR3 DNA sequence: TGTGCCAGCAGCCAAGAAACCGGTTGGGCTCAAGAGACCCAGTACTTC.